This T cell receptor (beta chain) is drawn from a study of T cells in Graves' hyperthyroidism and ophthalmopathy. From RNA transcripts, TCR beta CDR3 regions were amplified. The primer set for the first-round RT-PCR of the TCR CDR3 was HTBI. MiXCR, run by TCRdb on the multiplex PCR reads, gives a single entry per CDR3 protein. This repertoire shows 300,000 to 350,000 distinct CDR3 sequences, about a sixth found once; its top ten account for 15% to 17%. The CDR3 covers 12 residues. Germline CDR1 and CDR2: DFQATT and SNEGSKA (reference sequence). Trimming shortened V by 7 bases and J by 3 bases, and 13 bases separated the two germline ends. PBMCs stemmed from less than 13 ml fresh peripheral blood.

V usage is TRBV20-1 and J usage is TRBJ2-7; D might be TRBD2 (6 bases). The TCR comes from a middle-aged woman with Graves' ophthalmopathy. Sequenced material: blood. The CDR3 here is CSVSLRGYEQYF. The CDR3 nucleotides are TGCAGTGTCAGTCTGCGGGGCTACGAGCAGTACTTC.